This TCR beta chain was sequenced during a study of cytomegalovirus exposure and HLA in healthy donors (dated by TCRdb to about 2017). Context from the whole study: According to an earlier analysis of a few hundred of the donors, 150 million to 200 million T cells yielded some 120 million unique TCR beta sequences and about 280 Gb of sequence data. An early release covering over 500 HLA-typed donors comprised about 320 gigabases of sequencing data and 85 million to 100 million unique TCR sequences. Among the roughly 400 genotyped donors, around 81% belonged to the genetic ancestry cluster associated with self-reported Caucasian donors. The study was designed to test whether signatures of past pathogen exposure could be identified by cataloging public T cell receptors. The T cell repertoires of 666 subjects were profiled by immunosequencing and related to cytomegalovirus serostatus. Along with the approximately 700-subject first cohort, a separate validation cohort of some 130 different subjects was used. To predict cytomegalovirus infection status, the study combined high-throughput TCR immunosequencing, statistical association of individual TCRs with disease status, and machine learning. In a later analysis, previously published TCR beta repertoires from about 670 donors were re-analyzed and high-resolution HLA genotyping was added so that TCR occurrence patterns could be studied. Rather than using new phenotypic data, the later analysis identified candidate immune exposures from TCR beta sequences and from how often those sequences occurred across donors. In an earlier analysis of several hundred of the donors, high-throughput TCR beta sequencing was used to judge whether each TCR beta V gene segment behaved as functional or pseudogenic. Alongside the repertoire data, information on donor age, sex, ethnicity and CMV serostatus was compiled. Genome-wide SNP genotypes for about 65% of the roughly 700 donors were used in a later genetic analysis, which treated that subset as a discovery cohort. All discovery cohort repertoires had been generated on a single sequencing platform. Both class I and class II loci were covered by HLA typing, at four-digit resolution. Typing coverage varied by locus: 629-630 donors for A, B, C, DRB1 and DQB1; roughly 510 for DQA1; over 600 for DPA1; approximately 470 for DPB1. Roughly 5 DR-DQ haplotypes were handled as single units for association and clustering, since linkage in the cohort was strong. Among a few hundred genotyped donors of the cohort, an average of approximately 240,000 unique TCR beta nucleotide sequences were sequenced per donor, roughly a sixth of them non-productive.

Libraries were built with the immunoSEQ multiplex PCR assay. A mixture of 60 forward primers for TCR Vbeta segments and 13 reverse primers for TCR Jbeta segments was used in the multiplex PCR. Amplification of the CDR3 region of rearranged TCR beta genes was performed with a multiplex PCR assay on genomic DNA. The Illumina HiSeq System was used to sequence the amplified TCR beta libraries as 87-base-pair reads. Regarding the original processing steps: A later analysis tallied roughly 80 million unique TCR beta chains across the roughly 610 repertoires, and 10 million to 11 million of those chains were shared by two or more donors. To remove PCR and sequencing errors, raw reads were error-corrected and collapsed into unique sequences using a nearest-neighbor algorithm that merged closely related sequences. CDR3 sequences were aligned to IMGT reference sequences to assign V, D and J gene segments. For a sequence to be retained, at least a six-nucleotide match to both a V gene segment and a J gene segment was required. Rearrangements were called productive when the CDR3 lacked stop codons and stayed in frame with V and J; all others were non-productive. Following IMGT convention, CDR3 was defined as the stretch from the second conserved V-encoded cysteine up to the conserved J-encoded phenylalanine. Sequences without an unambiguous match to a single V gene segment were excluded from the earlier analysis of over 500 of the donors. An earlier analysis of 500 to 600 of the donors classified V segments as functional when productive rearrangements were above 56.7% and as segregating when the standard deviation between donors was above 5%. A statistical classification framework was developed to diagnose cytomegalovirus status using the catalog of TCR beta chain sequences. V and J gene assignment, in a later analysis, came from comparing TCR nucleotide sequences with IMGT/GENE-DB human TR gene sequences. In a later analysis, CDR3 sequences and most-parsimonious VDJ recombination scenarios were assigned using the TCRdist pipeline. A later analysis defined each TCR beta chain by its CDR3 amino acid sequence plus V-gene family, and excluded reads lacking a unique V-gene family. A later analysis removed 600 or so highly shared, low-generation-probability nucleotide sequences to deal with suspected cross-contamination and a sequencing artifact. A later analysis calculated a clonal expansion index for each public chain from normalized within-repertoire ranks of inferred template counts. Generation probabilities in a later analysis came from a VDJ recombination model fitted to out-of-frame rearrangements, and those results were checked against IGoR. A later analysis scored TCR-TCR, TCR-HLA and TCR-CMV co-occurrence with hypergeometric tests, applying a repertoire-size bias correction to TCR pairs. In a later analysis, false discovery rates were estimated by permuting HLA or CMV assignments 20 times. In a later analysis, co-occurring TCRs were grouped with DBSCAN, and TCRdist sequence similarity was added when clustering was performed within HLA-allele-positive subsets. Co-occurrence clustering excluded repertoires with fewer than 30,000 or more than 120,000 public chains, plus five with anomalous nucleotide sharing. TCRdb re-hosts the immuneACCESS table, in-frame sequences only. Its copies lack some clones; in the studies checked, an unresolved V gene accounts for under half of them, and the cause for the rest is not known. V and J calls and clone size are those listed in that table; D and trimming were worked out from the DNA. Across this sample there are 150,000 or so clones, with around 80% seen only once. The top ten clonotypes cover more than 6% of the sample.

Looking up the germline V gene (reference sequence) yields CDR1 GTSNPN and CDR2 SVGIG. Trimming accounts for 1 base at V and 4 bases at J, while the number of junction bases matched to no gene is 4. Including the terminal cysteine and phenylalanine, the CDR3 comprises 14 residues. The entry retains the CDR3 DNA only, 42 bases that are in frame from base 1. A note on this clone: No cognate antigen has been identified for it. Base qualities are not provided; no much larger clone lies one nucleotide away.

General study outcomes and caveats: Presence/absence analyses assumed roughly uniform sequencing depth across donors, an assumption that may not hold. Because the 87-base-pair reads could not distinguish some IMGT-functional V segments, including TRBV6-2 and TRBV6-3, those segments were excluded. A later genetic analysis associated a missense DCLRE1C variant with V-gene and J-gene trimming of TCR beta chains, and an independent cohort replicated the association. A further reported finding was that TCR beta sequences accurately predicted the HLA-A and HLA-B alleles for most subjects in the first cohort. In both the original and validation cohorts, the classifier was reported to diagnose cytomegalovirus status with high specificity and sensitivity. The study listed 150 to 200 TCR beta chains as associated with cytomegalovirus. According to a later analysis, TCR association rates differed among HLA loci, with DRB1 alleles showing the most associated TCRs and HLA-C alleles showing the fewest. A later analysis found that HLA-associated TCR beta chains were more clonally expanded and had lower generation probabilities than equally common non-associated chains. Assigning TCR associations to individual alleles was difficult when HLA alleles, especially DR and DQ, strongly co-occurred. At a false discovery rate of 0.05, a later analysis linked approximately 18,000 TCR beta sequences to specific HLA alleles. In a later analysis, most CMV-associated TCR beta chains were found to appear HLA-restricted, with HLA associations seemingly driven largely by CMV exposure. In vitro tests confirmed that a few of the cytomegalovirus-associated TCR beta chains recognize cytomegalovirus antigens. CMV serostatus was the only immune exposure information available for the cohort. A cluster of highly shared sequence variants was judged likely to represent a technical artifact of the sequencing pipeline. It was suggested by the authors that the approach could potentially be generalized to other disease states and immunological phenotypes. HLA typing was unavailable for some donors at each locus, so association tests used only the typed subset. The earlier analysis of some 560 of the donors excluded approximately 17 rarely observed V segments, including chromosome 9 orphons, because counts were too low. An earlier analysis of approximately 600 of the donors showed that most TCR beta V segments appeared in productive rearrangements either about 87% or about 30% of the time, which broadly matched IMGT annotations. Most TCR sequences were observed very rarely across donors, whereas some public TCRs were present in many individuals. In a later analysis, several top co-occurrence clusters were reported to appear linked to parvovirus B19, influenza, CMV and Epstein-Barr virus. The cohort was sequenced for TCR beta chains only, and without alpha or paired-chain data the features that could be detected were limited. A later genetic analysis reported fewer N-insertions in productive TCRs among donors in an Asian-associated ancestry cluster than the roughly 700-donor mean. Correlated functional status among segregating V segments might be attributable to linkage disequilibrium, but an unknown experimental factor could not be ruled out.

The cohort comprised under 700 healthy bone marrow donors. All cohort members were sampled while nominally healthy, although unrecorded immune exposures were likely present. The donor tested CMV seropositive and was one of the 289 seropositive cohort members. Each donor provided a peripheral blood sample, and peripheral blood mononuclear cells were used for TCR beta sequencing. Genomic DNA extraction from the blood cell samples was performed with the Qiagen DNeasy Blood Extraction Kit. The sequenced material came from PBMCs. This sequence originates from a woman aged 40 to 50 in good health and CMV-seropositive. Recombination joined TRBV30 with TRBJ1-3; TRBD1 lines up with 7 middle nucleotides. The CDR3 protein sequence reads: CAWSAGTVGNTIYF. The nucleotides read TGTGCCTGGAGTGCCGGGACAGTAGGAAACACCATATATTTT. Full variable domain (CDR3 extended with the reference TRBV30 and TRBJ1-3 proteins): SQTIHQWPATLVQPVGSPLSLECTVEGTSNPNLYWYRQAAGRGLQLLFYSVGIGQISSEVPQNLSASRPQDRQFILSSKKLLLSDSGFYLCAWSAGTVGNTIYFGEGSWLTVV.